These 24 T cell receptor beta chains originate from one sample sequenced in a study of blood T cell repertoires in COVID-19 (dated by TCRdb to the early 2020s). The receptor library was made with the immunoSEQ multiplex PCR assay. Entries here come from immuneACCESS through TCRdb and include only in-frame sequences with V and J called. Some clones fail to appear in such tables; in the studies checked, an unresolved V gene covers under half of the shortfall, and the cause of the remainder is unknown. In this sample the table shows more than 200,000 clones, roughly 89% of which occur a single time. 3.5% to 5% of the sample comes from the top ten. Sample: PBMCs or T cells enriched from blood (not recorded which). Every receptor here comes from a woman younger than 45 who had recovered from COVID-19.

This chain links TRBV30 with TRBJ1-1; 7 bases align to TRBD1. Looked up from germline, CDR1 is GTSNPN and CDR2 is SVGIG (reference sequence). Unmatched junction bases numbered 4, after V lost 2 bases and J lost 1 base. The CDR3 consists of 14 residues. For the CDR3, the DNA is TGTGCCTGGAGTTCCGGGACAGAGAACACTGAAGCTTTCTTT. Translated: CAWSSGTENTEAFF.

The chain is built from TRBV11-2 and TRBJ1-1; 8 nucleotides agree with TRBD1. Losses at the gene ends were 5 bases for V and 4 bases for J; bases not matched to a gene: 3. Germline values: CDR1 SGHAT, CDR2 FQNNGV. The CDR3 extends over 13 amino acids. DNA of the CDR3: TGTGCCAGCAGCCTGGACAGGGCCACTGAAGCTTTCTTT. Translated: CASSLDRATEAFF. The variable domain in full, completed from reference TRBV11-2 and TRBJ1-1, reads EAGVAQSPRYKIIEKRQSVAFWCNPISGHATLYWYQQILGQGPKLLIQFQNNGVVDDSQLPKDRFSAERLKGVDSTLKIQPAKLEDSAVYLCASSLDRATEAFFGQGTRLTVV.

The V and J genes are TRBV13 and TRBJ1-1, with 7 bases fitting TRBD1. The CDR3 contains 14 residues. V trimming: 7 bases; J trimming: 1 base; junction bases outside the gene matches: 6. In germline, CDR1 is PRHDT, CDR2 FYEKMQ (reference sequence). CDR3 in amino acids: CASKTGLGNTEAFF. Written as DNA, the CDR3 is TGTGCCAGCAAGACAGGGTTGGGGAACACTGAAGCTTTCTTT.

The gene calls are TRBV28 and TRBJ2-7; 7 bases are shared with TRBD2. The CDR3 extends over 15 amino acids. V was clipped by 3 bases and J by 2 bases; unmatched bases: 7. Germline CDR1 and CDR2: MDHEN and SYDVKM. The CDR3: CASSLGGSGAYEQYF. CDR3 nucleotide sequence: TGTGCCAGCAGTTTGGGCGGGAGTGGGGCCTACGAGCAGTACTTC.

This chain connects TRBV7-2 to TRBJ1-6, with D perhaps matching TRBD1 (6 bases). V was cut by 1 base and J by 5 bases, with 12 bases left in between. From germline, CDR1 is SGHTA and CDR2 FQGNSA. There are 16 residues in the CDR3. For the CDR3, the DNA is TGTGCCAGCAGCTTAGAGGGGACACCGAATAATTCACCCCTCCACTTT. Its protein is CASSLEGTPNNSPLHF.

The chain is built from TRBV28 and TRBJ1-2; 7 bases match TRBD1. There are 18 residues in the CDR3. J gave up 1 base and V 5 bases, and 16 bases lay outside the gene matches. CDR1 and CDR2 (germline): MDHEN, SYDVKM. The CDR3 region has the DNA TGTGCCAGCAGTCCGACTATCGACAGGGTCAGGTTTAACTATGGCTACACCTTC. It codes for CASSPTIDRVRFNYGYTF.

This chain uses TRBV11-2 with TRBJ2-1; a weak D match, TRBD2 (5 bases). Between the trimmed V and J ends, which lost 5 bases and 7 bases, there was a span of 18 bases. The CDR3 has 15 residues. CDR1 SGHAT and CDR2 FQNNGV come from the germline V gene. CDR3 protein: CASSAESRAVNEQFF. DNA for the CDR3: TGTGCCAGCAGCGCCGAGTCGCGGGCTGTAAATGAGCAGTTCTTC.

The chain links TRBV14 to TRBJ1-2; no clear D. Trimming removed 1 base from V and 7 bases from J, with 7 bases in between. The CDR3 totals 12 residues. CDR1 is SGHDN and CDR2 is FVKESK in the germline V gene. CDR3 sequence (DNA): TGTGCCAGCAGCCAAGGTCTAGTTGGCTACACCTTC. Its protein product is CASSQGLVGYTF. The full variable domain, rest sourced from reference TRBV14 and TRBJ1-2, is EAGVTQFPSHSVIEKGQTVTLRCDPISGHDNLYWYRRVMGKEIKFLLHFVKESKQDESGMPNNRFLAERTGGTYSTLKVQPAELEDSGVYFCASSQGLVGYTFGSGTRLTVV.

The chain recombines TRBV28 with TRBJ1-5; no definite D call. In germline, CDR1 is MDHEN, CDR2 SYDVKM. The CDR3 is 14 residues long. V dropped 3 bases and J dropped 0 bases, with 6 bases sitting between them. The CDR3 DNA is TGTGCCAGCAGTTTGAGTTTTAGCAATCAGCCCCAGCATTTT. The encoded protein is CASSLSFSNQPQHF.

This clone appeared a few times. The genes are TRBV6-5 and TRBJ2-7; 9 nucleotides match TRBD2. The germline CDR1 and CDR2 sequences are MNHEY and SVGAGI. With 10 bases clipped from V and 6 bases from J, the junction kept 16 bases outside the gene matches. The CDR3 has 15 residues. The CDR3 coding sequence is TGTGCCAACCTGAACTCGGGGCTAGCGGGAATCGAGCAGTACTTC. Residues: CANLNSGLAGIEQYF.

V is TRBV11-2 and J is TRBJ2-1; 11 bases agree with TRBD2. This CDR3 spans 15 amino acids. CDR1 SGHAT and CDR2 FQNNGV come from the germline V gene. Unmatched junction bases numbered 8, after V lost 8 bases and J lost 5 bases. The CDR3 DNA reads TGTGCCAGCTCCCCGGGGACTAGCGGACACAATGAGCAGTTCTTC. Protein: CASSPGTSGHNEQFF.

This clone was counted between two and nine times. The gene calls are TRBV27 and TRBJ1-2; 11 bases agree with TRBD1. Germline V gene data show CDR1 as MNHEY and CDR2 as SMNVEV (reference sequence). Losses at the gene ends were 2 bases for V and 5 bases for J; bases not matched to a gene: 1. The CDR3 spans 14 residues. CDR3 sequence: CASSLGDRGYGYTF. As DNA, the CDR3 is TGTGCCAGCAGTTTAGGGGACAGGGGGTATGGCTACACCTTC.

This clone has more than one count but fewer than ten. CDR3 region: CASSQNTGPTYEQYF. DNA of the CDR3: TGCGCCAGCAGCCAGAACACAGGACCGACCTACGAGCAGTACTTC. This chain links TRBV5-1 with TRBJ2-7; possibly TRBD1 for D (5 bases). Germline assignment: CDR1 SGHRS and CDR2 YFSETQ. This CDR3 spans 15 amino acids. Trimming stripped 4 bases from V and 2 bases from J, with 16 bases between.

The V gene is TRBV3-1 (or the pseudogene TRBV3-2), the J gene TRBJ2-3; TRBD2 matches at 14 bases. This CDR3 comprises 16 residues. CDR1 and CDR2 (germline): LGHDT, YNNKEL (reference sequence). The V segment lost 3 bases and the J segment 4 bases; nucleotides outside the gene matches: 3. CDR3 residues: CASSHGTSGSPDTQYF. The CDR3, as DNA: TGTGCCAGCAGCCACGGGACTAGCGGGAGTCCAGATACGCAGTATTTT.

The CDR3 DNA follows: TGTGCCAGCAGGGACACCTACAGGGGTCCCAGTGCAACTAATGAAAAACTGTTTTTT. Its translation: CASRDTYRGPSATNEKLFF. V and J are TRBV3-1 (or the pseudogene TRBV3-2) and TRBJ1-4; 7 bases are shared with TRBD1. In germline, CDR1 is LGHDT, CDR2 YNNKEL (reference sequence). The V segment lost 6 bases and the J segment 0 bases; nucleotides outside the gene matches: 16. This CDR3 region has 19 residues.

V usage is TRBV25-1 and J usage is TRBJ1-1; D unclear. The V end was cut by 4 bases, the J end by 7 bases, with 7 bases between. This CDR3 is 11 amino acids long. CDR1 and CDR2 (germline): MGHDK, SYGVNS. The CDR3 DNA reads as TGTGCCAGCAGTGGGAGTTTTGAAGCTTTCTTT. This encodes CASSGSFEAFF.

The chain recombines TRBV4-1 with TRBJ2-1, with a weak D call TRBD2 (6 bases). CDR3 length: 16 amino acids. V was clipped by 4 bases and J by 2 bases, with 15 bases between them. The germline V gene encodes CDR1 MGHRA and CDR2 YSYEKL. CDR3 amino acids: CASSRDRRGTYNEQFF. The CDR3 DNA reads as TGCGCCAGCAGCCGCGACAGACGGGGGACCTACAATGAGCAGTTCTTC.

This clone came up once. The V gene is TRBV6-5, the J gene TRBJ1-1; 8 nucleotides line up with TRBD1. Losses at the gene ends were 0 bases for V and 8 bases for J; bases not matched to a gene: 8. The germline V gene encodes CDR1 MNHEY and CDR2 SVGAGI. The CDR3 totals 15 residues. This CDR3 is CASSYSGYRGTEAFF. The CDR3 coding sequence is TGTGCCAGCAGTTACTCGGGCTACAGGGGGACCGAAGCTTTCTTT.

Here the CDR3 reads CSVAQSGTGTYTEAFF. The CDR3 DNA reads TGCAGCGTTGCACAGAGCGGGACAGGTACCTACACTGAAGCTTTCTTT. The gene calls are TRBV29-1 and TRBJ1-1; 8 bases line up with TRBD1. The CDR3 length is 16 residues. Per germline, CDR1 SQVTM and CDR2 ANQGSEA. The V and J ends lost 4 bases and 3 bases, in that order; junction bases with no gene match: 13.

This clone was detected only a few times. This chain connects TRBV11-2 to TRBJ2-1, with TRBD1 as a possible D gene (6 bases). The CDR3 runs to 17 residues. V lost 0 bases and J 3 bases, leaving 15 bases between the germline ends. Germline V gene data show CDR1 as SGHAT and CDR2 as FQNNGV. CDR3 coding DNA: TGTGCCAGCAGCTTAGAACGAGGCACCAGGGGCTACAATGAGCAGTTCTTC. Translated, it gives CASSLERGTRGYNEQFF.

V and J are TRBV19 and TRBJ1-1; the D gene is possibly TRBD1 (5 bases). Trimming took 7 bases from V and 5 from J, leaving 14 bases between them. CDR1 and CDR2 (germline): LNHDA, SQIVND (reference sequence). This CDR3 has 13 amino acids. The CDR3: CASTPRVSTEAFF. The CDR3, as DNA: TGTGCCAGTACCCCCAGGGTGTCAACTGAAGCTTTCTTT.

The CDR3 protein is CASSPGQGYSEQFF. The CDR3 DNA reads as TGTGCCAGCAGCCCGGGACAGGGGTATTCTGAGCAGTTCTTC. V is TRBV28 and J is TRBJ2-1; TRBD1 agrees at 10 bases. The CDR3 totals 14 residues. CDR1 is MDHEN, CDR2 SYDVKM, per germline. V lost 6 bases, J lost 9 bases, and 8 bases stayed unmatched.

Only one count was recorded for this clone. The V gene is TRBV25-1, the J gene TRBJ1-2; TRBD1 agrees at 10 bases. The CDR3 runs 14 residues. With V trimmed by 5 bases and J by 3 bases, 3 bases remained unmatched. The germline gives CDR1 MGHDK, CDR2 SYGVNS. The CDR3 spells CASSSGTGDYGYTF. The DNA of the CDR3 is TGTGCCAGCAGTTCCGGGACAGGGGACTATGGCTACACCTTC.

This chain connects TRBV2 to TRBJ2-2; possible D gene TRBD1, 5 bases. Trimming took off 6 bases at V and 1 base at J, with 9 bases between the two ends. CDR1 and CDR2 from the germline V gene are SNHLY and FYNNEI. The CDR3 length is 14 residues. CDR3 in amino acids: CASRYTGNTGELFF. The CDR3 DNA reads TGTGCCAGCAGATATACAGGGAACACCGGGGAGCTGTTTTTT.